This T cell receptor (beta chain) was recorded in a study of blood T cell repertoires in COVID-19. Only in-frame clones appear in the TCRdb table, and some are missing; sequencing was by immunoSEQ multiplex PCR. The repertoire holds fewer than 200,000 clones, with 88% as singletons. The V and J ends lost 3 bases and 9 bases, in that order; junction bases with no gene match: 8. CDR3 size: 14 residues. Germline V gene data show CDR1 as LGHDT and CDR2 as YNNKEL (reference sequence). This clonotype was sampled from a man aged 35-49 years with active or convalescent COVID-19. The chain joins TRBV3-1 (or the pseudogene TRBV3-2) to TRBJ2-1, with TRBD2 matching 7 bases. Sample: peripheral blood. The CDR3 sequence: CASSQGGREGEQFF. The CDR3 coding sequence is TGTGCCAGCAGCCAGGGCGGGAGAGAAGGTGAGCAGTTCTTC.